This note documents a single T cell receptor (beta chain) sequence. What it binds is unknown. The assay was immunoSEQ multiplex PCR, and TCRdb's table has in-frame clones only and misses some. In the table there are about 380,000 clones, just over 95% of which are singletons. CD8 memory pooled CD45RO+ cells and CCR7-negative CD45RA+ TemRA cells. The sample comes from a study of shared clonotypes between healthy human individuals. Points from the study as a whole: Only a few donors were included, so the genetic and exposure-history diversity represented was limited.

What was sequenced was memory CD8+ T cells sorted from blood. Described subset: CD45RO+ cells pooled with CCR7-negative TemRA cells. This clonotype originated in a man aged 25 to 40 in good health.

CDR3 in amino acids: CASSQQEPGELFF. CDR3 DNA: TGCGCCAGCAGCCAACAGGAACCCGGGGAGCTGTTTTTT. The rearrangement joins TRBV4-1 to TRBJ2-2; D not certain. Trimming removed 2 bases at V and 6 bases at J, with 7 bases between. The CDR3 runs to 13 residues. CDR1 and CDR2 from the germline V gene are MGHRA and YSYEKL.